These 8 T cell receptor beta chains were sequenced from one sample in a study of blood T cell repertoires in COVID-19 (dated by TCRdb to about 2020). Receptor libraries were prepared by the immunoSEQ multiplex PCR assay. Here the immuneACCESS table is served through TCRdb, limited to in-frame sequences with V and J called. Missing clones are a known gap in these copies; in checked studies unresolved V genes cover under half, and the rest lacks a known reason. For this sample there are hundreds of thousands of clones; around nine tenths appear just once. Under 0.9% of the sample is taken by the ten largest. Sequenced: peripheral blood. These receptors originate from a man aged 35-49 years with acute or convalescent COVID-19.

The rearrangement joins TRBV5-1 to TRBJ1-3; 7 positions agree with TRBD1. With 0 bases clipped from V and 6 bases from J, the junction kept 3 bases outside the gene matches. Per the germline V gene, CDR1 is SGHRS and CDR2 is YFSETQ. The CDR3 is 14 amino acids. The CDR3 DNA follows: TGCGCCAGCAGCTTGGGACAGGGTGAAAACACCATATATTTT. This gives the protein CASSLGQGENTIYF.

CDR3 bases: TGTGCCAGCAGCTTAGGGGACTCCGAACCTGCTAGCACAGATACGCAGTATTTT. It is translated as CASSLGDSEPASTDTQYF. The rearrangement links TRBV7-9 to TRBJ2-3, with D possibly matching TRBD2 (6 bases). There are 18 residues in the CDR3. V lost 1 base and J lost 0, with 17 bases in between. Germline V gene lookup returns CDR1 SEHNR and CDR2 FQNEAQ (reference sequence).

This clone has just a few counts. This chain uses TRBV28 with TRBJ2-7, with D possibly being TRBD1 (5 bases). Looked up from germline, CDR1 is MDHEN and CDR2 is SYDVKM. The CDR3 runs 14 residues. V was shortened by 5 bases and J by 0 bases, with 11 bases between the two germline ends. The CDR3 spells CASSKDTVSYEQYF. The CDR3 DNA follows: TGTGCCAGCAGTAAGGACACCGTCTCCTACGAGCAGTACTTC.

V usage is TRBV5-4 and J usage is TRBJ2-3, with 11 positions matching TRBD2. Per germline, CDR1 SGHNT and CDR2 YYREEE (reference sequence). V lost 4 bases and J lost 0; bases outside the gene matches: 13. The CDR3 runs 19 residues. CDR3 nucleotides: TGTGCCAGCAGCCGTCGAGGCCTAGCGGGGGGCGGGAGCACAGATACGCAGTATTTT. It yields the protein CASSRRGLAGGGSTDTQYF.

This chain uses TRBV10-3 with TRBJ1-2; possible D gene TRBD1, 5 bases. This CDR3 region has 17 residues. The germline V and J ends were trimmed by 6 bases and 8 bases, with 28 bases remaining between them. CDR1 is ENHRY, CDR2 SYGVKD, per germline. CDR3 in amino acids: CAISERPPRIGDSGYTF. In nucleotides, the CDR3 is TGTGCCATCAGCGAGCGTCCCCCGAGGATCGGTGACAGCGGCTACACCTTC.

This clone was recorded only once. J is TRBJ2-7 and V is TRBV7-8; 13 positions agree with TRBD2. CDR1 and CDR2 from the germline V gene are SGHVS and FQNEAQ. V shed 5 bases, J shed 6 bases, and the junction held 7 bases outside the gene matches. The CDR3 loop spans 15 amino acids. Here the CDR3 DNA reads TGTGCCAGCAGCACCACGTGGACTAGCGGGGGCGAGCAGTACTTC. This gives the protein CASSTTWTSGGEQYF.

This clone turned up a few times. The rearrangement joins TRBV29-1 to TRBJ1-5; no firm D call. The CDR3 has 16 amino acids. V lost 6 bases and J 4 bases, leaving 22 bases between the germline ends. Germline CDR1 and CDR2: SQVTM and ANQGSEA. CDR3 sequence: CSVLTFTRGGNQPQHF. CDR3 DNA sequence: TGCAGCGTCTTAACATTTACCCGAGGCGGGAATCAGCCCCAGCATTTT.

V usage is TRBV4-3 and J usage is TRBJ2-7; D gene uncertain. This CDR3 has 14 amino acids. Germline V gives CDR1 LGHNA, CDR2 YSLEER. V was cut by 0 bases and J by 3 bases, with 9 bases left in between. CDR3 sequence: CASSQDRNNYEQYF. Written as DNA, the CDR3 is TGCGCCAGCAGCCAAGACAGAAATAACTACGAGCAGTACTTC.